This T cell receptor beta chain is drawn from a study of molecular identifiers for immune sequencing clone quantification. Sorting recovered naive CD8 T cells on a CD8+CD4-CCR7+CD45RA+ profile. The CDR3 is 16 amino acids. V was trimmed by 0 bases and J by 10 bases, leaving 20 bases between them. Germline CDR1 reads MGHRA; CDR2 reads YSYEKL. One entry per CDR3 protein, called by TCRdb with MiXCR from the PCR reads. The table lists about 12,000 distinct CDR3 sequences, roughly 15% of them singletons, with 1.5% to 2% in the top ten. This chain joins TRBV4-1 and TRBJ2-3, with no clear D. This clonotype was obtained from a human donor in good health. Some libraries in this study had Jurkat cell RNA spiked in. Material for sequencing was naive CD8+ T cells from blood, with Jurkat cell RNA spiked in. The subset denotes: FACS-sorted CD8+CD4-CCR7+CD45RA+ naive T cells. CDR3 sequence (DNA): TGCGCCAGCAGCCAAGATTTTGGTCGAGTAATGGGTGCGCAGTATTTT. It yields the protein CASSQDFGRVMGAQYF.